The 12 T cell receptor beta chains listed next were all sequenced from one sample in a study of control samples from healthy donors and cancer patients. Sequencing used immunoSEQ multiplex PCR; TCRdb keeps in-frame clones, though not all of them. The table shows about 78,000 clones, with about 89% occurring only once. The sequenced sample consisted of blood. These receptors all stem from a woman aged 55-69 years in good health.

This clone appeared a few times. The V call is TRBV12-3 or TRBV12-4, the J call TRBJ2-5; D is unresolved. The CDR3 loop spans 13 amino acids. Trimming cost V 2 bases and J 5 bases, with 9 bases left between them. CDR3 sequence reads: CASSLRLKETQYF. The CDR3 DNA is TGTGCCAGCAGTTTAAGGTTGAAGGAGACCCAGTACTTC.

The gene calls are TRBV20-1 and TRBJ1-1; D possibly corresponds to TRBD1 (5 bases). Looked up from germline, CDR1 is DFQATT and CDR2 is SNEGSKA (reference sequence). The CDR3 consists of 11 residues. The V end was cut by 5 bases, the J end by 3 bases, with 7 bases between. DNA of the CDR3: TGCAGTGCTCAGGGCGACACTGAAGCTTTCTTT. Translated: CSAQGDTEAFF.

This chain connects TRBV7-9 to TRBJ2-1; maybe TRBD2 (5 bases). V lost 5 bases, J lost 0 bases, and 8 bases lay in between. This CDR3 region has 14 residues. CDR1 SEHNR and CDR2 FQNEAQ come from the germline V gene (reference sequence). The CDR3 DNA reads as TGTGCCAGCAGCCGGGGTCTCTCCTACAATGAGCAGTTCTTC. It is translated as CASSRGLSYNEQFF.

CDR3 loop: CASSMGSSGANVLTF. The CDR3 DNA sequence: TGCGCCAGCAGCATGGGTAGCTCTGGGGCCAACGTCCTGACTTTC. The V call is TRBV5-1, the J call TRBJ2-6; D not resolved. V lost 4 bases, J lost 0 bases, and 8 bases lay in between. The CDR3 runs to 15 residues. Germline CDR1 reads SGHRS; CDR2 reads YFSETQ.

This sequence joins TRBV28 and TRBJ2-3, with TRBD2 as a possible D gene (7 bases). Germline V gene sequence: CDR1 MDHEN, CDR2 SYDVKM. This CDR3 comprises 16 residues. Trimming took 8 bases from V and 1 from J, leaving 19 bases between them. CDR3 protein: CASGSRRGGGTDTQYF. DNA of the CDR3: TGTGCCAGCGGCTCAAGGAGGGGGGGCGGCACAGATACGCAGTATTTT.

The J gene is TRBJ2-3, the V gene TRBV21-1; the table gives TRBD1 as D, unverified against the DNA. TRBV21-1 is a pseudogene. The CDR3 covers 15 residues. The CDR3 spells CASSKGPGSSDTQYF. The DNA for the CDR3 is TGTGCCAGCAGCAAAGGGCCAGGCTCATCAGATACGCAGTATTTT.

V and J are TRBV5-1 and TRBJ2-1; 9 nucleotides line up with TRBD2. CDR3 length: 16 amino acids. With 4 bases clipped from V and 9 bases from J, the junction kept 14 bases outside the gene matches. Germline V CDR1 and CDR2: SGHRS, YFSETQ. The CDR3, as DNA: TGCGCCAGCAGCCTCACCGGGACTAGCTCAGCAGGTGAGCAGTTCTTC. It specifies CASSLTGTSSAGEQFF.

CDR3 sequence: CAWSRGGDSPLHF. The CDR3 nucleotides are TGTGCCTGGAGCCGTGGCGGGGACTCACCCCTCCACTTT. This chain joins TRBV30 and TRBJ1-6; TRBD1 might be the D (5 bases). CDR1 and CDR2 from the germline V gene are GTSNPN and SVGIG (reference sequence). CDR3 length: 13 residues. V dropped 3 bases and J dropped 10 bases, with 13 bases sitting between them.

The CDR3, as DNA: TGTGCCAGCAGCTTAGCTTTCCGAGGGGCGCAGTATAATTCACCCCTCCACTTT. As protein: CASSLAFRGAQYNSPLHF. The rearrangement joins TRBV11-2 to TRBJ1-6; D possibly corresponds to TRBD1 (5 bases). Trimming stripped 1 base from V and 4 bases from J, with 17 bases between. The CDR3 runs 18 residues. From germline, CDR1 is SGHAT and CDR2 FQNNGV.

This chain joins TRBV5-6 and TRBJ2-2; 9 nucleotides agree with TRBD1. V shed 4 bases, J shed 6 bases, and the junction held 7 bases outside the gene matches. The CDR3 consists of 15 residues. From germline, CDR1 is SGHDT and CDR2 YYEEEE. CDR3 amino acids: CASSPGTGFPGELFF. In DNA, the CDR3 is TGTGCCAGCAGCCCCGGGACAGGGTTCCCCGGGGAGCTGTTTTTT.

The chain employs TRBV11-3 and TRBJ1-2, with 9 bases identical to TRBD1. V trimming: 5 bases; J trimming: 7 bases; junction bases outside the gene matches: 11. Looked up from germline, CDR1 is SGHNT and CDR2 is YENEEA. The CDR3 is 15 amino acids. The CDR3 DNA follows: TGTGCCAGCAGCGCATCGAGTGGGACAGGGAGTGGCTACACCTTC. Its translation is CASSASSGTGSGYTF.

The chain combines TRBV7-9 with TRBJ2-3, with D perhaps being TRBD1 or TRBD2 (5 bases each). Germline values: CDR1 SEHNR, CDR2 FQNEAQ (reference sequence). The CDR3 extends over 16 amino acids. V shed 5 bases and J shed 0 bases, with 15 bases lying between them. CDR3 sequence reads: CASSPRDGLSTDTQYF. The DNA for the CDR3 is TGTGCCAGCAGCCCGAGGGACGGCTTGAGCACAGATACGCAGTATTTT.